This TCR beta chain was profiled in a study of shared clonotypes between healthy human individuals. The assay was immunoSEQ multiplex PCR, and TCRdb's table has in-frame clones only and misses some. The table lists some 1 million clones, 60% to 80% of them singletons. This clone was observed a few times. V was trimmed by 7 bases and J by 2 bases, leaving 11 bases between them. The germline V gene has CDR1 LNHDA and CDR2 SQIVND (reference sequence). This CDR3 contains 14 residues. The clonotype originates from a man younger than 35 in good health. The V call is TRBV19, the J call TRBJ2-2; no definite D call. The source material was memory CD4+ T cells sorted from blood. The subset denotes: CD45RA-negative fraction. The CDR3 spells CASTAWGNTGELFF. The CDR3 DNA reads as TGTGCCAGTACCGCGTGGGGTAACACCGGGGAGCTGTTTTTT.